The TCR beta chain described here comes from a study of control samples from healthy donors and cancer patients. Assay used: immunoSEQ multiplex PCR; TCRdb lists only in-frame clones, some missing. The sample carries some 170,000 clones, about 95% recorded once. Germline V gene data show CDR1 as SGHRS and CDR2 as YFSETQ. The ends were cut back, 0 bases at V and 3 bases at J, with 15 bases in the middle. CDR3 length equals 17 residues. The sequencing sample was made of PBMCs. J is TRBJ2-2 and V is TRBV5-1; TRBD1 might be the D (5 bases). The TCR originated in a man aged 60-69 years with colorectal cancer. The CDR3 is CASSLGTDTYYTGELFF. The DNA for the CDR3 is TGCGCCAGCAGCTTGGGTACGGACACTTACTACACCGGGGAGCTGTTTTTT. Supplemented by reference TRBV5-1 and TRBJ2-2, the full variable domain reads KAGVTQTPRYLIKTRGQQVTLSCSPISGHRSVSWYQQTPGQGLQFLFEYFSETQRNKGNFPGRFSGRQFSNSRSEMNVSTLELGDSALYLCASSLGTDTYYTGELFFGEGSRLTVL.